These 3 T cell receptor beta chains came from one sample sequenced in a study of T cell responses to AZD1222 COVID-19 vaccine. Sequencing was performed with immunoSEQ multiplex PCR; in TCRdb, only in-frame clones are kept and a portion is missing. This sample has more than 75,000 clones, with about 90% found just once. Sequencing used peripheral blood, obtained on day 0 of AZD1222 vaccination. Receptors were obtained from an adult in good health.

The chain joins TRBV6-2 or TRBV6-3 to TRBJ1-6; D not resolved. The CDR3 length is 15 residues. In germline, CDR1 is MNHEY, CDR2 SVGEGT. V was trimmed by 7 bases and J by 9 bases, leaving 19 bases between them. CDR3 loop: CASTPQSSSVSPLHF. Written as DNA, the CDR3 is TGTGCCAGCACCCCACAGAGCTCAAGTGTTTCACCCCTCCACTTT.

The chain has TRBV19 and TRBJ2-2, with D possibly being TRBD2 (6 bases). Trimming pared 6 bases from V and 0 bases from J, leaving 17 bases between. The CDR3 is 17 residues long. Looked up from germline, CDR1 is LNHDA and CDR2 is SQIVND (reference sequence). In DNA, the CDR3 is TGTGCCAGTAGGACTAGTTCGAGTGCTTCGAACACCGGGGAGCTGTTTTTT. Protein sequence: CASRTSSSASNTGELFF.

This chain joins TRBV7-3 and TRBJ1-1; 7 nucleotides match TRBD1. The CDR3 has 13 residues. Germline-derived CDR1 and CDR2 are SGHTA and FQGTGA. V shed 6 bases, J shed 6 bases, and the junction held 7 bases outside the gene matches. The CDR3 DNA reads as TGTGCCAGCAGTCCAAGGACAGGTGCTGAAGCTTTCTTT. This codes for CASSPRTGAEAFF.